One and the same sample provided the 14 T cell receptor beta chains below, sequenced in a study of cytomegalovirus exposure and HLA in healthy donors. The PCR had 60 Vbeta and 13 Jbeta primers. Generated by immunoSEQ multiplex PCR, the TCRdb table keeps only in-frame clones and is missing some. Of about 200,000 clones in the sample, roughly 79% are singletons; the top ten hold approximately 2.1%. Sequencing was performed on PBMCs. The receptors were gathered from a man aged 30 to 39 in good health and CMV-seronegative.

V and J are TRBV28 and TRBJ2-7; TRBD1 agrees at 9 bases. V lost 5 bases, J lost 5 bases, and 7 bases stayed unmatched. The CDR3 sequence is 14 residues long. CDR1 is MDHEN and CDR2 is SYDVKM in the germline V gene. The CDR3: CASSLQTGGDEQYF. CDR3 sequence (DNA): TGTGCCAGCAGTCTCCAGACAGGGGGGGACGAGCAGTACTTC.

The chain uses TRBV27 and TRBJ2-1; D unresolved. V was cut by 0 bases and J by 0 bases, with 9 bases left in between. The germline CDR1 and CDR2 sequences are MNHEY and SMNVEV (reference sequence). This CDR3 spans 16 amino acids. This chain's CDR3 is CASSLSPLSSYNEQFF. In DNA, the CDR3 is TGTGCCAGCAGTTTATCGCCGCTGAGCTCCTACAATGAGCAGTTCTTC.

The chain combines TRBV13 with TRBJ1-4; 10 nucleotides agree with TRBD1. The V and J ends lost 5 bases and 7 bases, in that order; junction bases with no gene match: 4. The CDR3 totals 14 residues. Per the germline V gene, CDR1 is PRHDT and CDR2 is FYEKMQ (reference sequence). The CDR3 region has the DNA TGTGCCAGCAGCATCCGGGACAGGGGTGAAAAACTGTTTTTT. As protein: CASSIRDRGEKLFF.

This rearrangement joins TRBV4-1 to TRBJ2-5; D is possibly TRBD2 (6 bases). V lost 6 bases and J lost 2, with 13 bases in between. The CDR3 loop spans 14 amino acids. Germline V gives CDR1 MGHRA, CDR2 YSYEKL. The CDR3 loop reads CASRVAGSQETQYF. The CDR3 coding sequence is TGCGCCAGCAGGGTGGCGGGAAGTCAAGAGACCCAGTACTTC.

This clone has a single count. This sequence joins TRBV7-8 and TRBJ1-1; no reliable D call. The V and J ends lost 1 base and 11 bases respectively, with 8 bases between them. The CDR3 consists of 11 residues. Per germline, CDR1 SGHVS and CDR2 FQNEAQ. The CDR3, as DNA: TGTGCCAGCAGCTTAGGTTTATCGGCTTTCTTT. Its translation is CASSLGLSAFF. Supplemented by reference TRBV7-8 and TRBJ1-1, the full variable domain reads GAGVSQSPRYKVAKRGQDVALRCDPISGHVSLFWYQQALGQGPEFLTYFQNEAQLDKSGLPSDRFFAERPEGSVSTLKIQRTQQEDSAVYLCASSLGLSAFFGQGTRLTVV.

In its sample, this clone was seen once. The chain employs TRBV11-2 and TRBJ2-5; 16 nucleotides line up with TRBD2. The CDR3 spans 16 residues. Germline V lookup: CDR1 SGHAT, CDR2 FQNNGV. J was trimmed by 5 bases and V by 6 bases; bases with no gene match: 6. DNA for the CDR3: TGTGCCAGCAGGGGGACTAGCGGGAGGGGGCGGGAGACCCAGTACTTC. Translated: CASRGTSGRGRETQYF.

This clone was picked up a small number of times. V is TRBV7-2 and J is TRBJ2-5; 9 bases align to TRBD2. The germline CDR1 and CDR2 sequences are SGHTA and FQGNSA. The V segment lost 5 bases and the J segment 4 bases; nucleotides outside the gene matches: 11. The CDR3 is made up of 16 amino acids. This chain's CDR3 is CASSPKAAGGRETQYF. In nucleotides, the CDR3 is TGTGCCAGCAGCCCGAAGGCCGCGGGAGGGAGAGAGACCCAGTACTTC.

The chain carries TRBV4-1 and TRBJ2-3, with D tentatively TRBD2 (5 bases). The germline gives CDR1 MGHRA, CDR2 YSYEKL. V was cut by 3 bases and J by 4 bases, with 14 bases left in between. The CDR3 spans 15 residues. CDR3 in DNA: TGCGCCAGCAGCCAGCCGGTTCGGGGAGCAGATACGCAGTATTTT. This sequence encodes CASSQPVRGADTQYF.

The chain employs TRBV28 and TRBJ1-2; TRBD1 aligns across 7 bases. This CDR3 has 14 residues. Germline-derived CDR1 and CDR2 are MDHEN and SYDVKM. The trim removed 6 bases at V and 3 bases at J, leaving 7 bases unmatched. This chain's CDR3 is CASRKPGTDYGYTF. CDR3 coding DNA: TGTGCCAGCAGAAAGCCCGGGACAGACTATGGCTACACCTTC.

The chain has TRBV27 and TRBJ2-1; the match to TRBD2 covers 10 bases. The CDR3 has 16 amino acids. Germline V lookup: CDR1 MNHEY, CDR2 SMNVEV (reference sequence). The trim removed 2 bases at V and 9 bases at J, leaving 10 bases unmatched. The CDR3 nucleotides are TGTGCCAGCAGTTTAGTGTCTAGCGGGAGCGAGGGTGAGCAGTTCTTC. The encoded protein is CASSLVSSGSEGEQFF.

The chain recombines TRBV2 with TRBJ2-7; D gene uncertain. V was shortened by 1 base and J by 12 bases, with 10 bases between the two germline ends. The CDR3 is 11 amino acids. CDR1 and CDR2 from the germline V gene are SNHLY and FYNNEI. CDR3 DNA: TGTGCCAGCAGTGAAGTGGGCCAGAGGTACTTC. Translating it yields CASSEVGQRYF.

The rearrangement links TRBV6-5 to TRBJ2-7; 9 bases are shared with TRBD2. The CDR3 sequence is 15 residues long. J gave up 0 bases and V 7 bases, and 7 bases lay outside the gene matches. Germline values: CDR1 MNHEY, CDR2 SVGAGI. CDR3 region: CASTFSGSVSYEQYF. The CDR3 DNA reads as TGTGCCAGCACCTTTAGCGGGAGTGTCTCCTACGAGCAGTACTTC.

In nucleotides, the CDR3 is TGTGCCAGCAGCCGACTAGTCGGGGGCAATCAGCCCCAGCATTTT. Its protein product is CASSRLVGGNQPQHF. V is TRBV7-6 and J is TRBJ1-5; D unresolved. The CDR3 is 15 residues long. Trimming stripped 5 bases from V and 2 bases from J, with 13 bases between. The germline V gene encodes CDR1 SGHVS and CDR2 FNYEAQ.

The chain joins TRBV25-1 to TRBJ2-2; 9 positions agree with TRBD1. Germline CDR1 MGHDK, CDR2 SYGVNS. This CDR3 has 14 amino acids. Trimming cost V 7 bases and J 2 bases; bases outside gene matches: 2. CDR3 region: CASTGQGNTGELFF. In DNA, the CDR3 is TGTGCCAGCACGGGACAGGGAAACACCGGGGAGCTGTTTTTT. Drawing the rest from reference TRBV25-1 and TRBJ2-2, the complete variable domain is EADIYQTPRYLVIGTGKKITLECSQTMGHDKMYWYQQDPGMELHLIHYSYGVNSTEKGDLSSESTVSRIRTEHFPLTLESARPSHTSQYLCASTGQGNTGELFFGEGSRLTVL.